A single T cell receptor beta chain is shown here with its context. Its target is not known. The gene names here belong to mouse. Other DNA sequences in the sample encode the same CDR3. This sample is drawn from a study of tissue T cells after allogeneic stem cell transplantation. Broader study findings: Tissue-detected TCR repertoire was only partly captured by blood and spleen T cells. Motif-based clustering found tissue-specific repertoire signatures shared across patients, though few clones were shared.

The time point: mouse harvest day 14 after allogeneic transplant. Tail vein injection delivered 10^7 T-cell-depleted bone marrow cells and 10^6 splenic CD5+ T cells. Mice had MHC-mismatched B6 into BALB/c GVHD, sampled day 7 or 14. Sequencing of TCRbeta CDR3 at survey depth gave sequences and template counts. Libraries were prepared by immunoSEQ multiplex PCR; TCRdb keeps only in-frame clonotypes and omits some of them. The sample has under 9,000 clones; around a third are singletons. This clonotype originated in a female BALB/c mouse given C57BL/6 T cells with graft-versus-host disease after an allogeneic hematopoietic cell transplant. The specimen sequenced was skin.

The CDR3 reads CASSRQGYNSPLYF. CDR3 DNA, as far as it was read: TGTGCCAGCAGTCGACAGGGGTATAATTCGCCCCTCTAC. The rearrangement links TRBV26 to TRBJ1-6, with 8 positions matching TRBD1. The read is 1 residue too short to cover the CDR3 end, so that end is filled in from the germline J gene. TRBJ1-6 is designated an ORF whose function remains uncertain. The CDR3 is made up of 14 amino acids. V shed 4 bases and J 4 bases; nucleotides not matched to a gene: 0. Looked up from germline, CDR1 is KGHPV and CDR2 is FQNQEV (reference sequence).